The present T cell receptor beta chain was sequenced within a study of fetal regulatory T cell absence and autoimmunity. Clones were sequenced by immunoSEQ multiplex PCR, and TCRdb holds only the in-frame ones, with some missing. The table includes around 45,000 clones, roughly 80% detected once. Trimming stripped 4 bases from V and 1 base from J, with 13 bases between. The CDR3 is 15 amino acids. CDR1 and CDR2 (germline): SNHLY, FYNNEI. Remarks on this clone: Antigen specificity is unknown.

Whole-study findings and limits: Some top pancreas TCR clones were over 85-fold enriched versus cord blood.

Sequencing input: cord blood. The clonotype comes from a newborn boy with IPEX syndrome. The chain links TRBV2 to TRBJ1-1, with D perhaps matching TRBD1 (5 bases). The CDR3: CASSVRTGGNTEAFF. DNA for the CDR3: TGTGCCAGCAGTGTGCGGACGGGGGGGAACACTGAAGCTTTCTTT.